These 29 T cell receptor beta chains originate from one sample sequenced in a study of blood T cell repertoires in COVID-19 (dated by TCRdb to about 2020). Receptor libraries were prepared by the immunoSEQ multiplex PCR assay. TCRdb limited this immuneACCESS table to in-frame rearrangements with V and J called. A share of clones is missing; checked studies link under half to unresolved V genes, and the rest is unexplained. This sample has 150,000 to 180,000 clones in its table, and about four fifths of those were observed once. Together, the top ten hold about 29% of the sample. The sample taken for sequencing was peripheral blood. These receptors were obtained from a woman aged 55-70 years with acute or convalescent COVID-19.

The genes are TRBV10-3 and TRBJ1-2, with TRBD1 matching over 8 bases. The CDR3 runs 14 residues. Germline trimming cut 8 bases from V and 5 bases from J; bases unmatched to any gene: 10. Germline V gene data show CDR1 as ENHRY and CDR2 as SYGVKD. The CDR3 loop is CAIHPDRGGYGYTF. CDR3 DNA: TGTGCCATCCATCCCGACAGGGGAGGTTATGGCTACACCTTC.

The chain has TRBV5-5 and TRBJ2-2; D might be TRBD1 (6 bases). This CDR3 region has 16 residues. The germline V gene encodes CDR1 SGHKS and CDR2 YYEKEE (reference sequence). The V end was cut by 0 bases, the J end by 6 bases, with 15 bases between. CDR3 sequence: CASSLAGRGYAGELFF. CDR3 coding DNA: TGTGCCAGCAGCTTGGCGGGTAGGGGGTATGCCGGGGAGCTGTTTTTT.

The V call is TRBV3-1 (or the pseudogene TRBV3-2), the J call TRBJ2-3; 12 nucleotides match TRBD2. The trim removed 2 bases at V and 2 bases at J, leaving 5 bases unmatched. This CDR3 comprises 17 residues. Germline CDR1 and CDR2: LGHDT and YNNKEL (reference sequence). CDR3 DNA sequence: TGTGCCAGCAGCCAATATGGACTAGCGGGGACCACAGATACGCAGTATTTT. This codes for CASSQYGLAGTTDTQYF.

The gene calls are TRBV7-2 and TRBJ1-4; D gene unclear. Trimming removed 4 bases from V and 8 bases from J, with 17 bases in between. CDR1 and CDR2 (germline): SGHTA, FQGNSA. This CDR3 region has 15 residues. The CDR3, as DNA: TGTGCCAGCAGCTCCGGGTGGAACACTGGGGAAAAACTGTTTTTT. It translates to CASSSGWNTGEKLFF.

CDR3 DNA: TGTGCCAGCAGCTCTCCGGGACAGGGATGGACTGAAGCTTTCTTT. Residues: CASSSPGQGWTEAFF. V usage is TRBV28 and J usage is TRBJ1-1, with 9 bases aligning to TRBD1. The junction had 10 bases not matched to a gene; V was cut back by 6 bases and J by 5 bases. Germline assignment: CDR1 MDHEN and CDR2 SYDVKM. The CDR3 covers 15 residues.

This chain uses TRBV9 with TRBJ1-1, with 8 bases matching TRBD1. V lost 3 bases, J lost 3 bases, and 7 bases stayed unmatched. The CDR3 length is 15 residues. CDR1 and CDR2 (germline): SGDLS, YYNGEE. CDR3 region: CASSARQGSDTEAFF. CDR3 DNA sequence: TGTGCCAGCAGCGCCAGACAGGGGTCGGACACTGAAGCTTTCTTT.

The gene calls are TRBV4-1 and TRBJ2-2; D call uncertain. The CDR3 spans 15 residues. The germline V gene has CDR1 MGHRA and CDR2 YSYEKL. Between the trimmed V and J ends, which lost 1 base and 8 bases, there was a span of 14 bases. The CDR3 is CASSQGGRGSGELFF. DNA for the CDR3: TGCGCCAGCAGCCAAGGAGGCAGAGGTAGTGGGGAGCTGTTTTTT.

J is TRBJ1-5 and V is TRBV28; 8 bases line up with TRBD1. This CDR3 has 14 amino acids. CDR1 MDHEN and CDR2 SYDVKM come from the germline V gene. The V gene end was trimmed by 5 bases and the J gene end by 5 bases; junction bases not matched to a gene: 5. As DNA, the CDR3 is TGTGCCAGCAGTATCACGACAGGGGATCAGCCCCAGCATTTT. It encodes CASSITTGDQPQHF.

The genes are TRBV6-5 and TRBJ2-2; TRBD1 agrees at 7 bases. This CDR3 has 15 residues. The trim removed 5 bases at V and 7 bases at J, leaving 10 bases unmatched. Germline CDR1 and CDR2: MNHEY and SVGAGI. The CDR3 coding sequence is TGTGCCAGCAGTCGTGCAGGGGGTCGCGACGGGGAGCTGTTTTTT. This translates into CASSRAGGRDGELFF.

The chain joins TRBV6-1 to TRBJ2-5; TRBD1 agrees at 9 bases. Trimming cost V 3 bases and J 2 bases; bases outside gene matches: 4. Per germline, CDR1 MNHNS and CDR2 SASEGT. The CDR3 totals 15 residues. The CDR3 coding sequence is TGTGCCAGCAGTGAGGACAGGGGAACACAAGAGACCCAGTACTTC. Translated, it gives CASSEDRGTQETQYF.

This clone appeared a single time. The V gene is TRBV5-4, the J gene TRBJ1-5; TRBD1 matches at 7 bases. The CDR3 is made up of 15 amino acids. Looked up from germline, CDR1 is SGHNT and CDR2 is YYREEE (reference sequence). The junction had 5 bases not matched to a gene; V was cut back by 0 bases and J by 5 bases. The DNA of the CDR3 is TGTGCCAGCAGCTTGGGGGGGACAGCCGATCAGCCCCAGCATTTT. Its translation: CASSLGGTADQPQHF. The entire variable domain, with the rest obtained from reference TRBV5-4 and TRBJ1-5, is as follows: ETGVTQSPTHLIKTRGQQVTLRCSSQSGHNTVSWYQQALGQGPQFIFQYYREEENGRGNFPPRFSGLQFPNYSSELNVNALELDDSALYLCASSLGGTADQPQHFGDGTRLSIL.

CDR3 DNA sequence: TGTGCCAGCTCACCAGTTGCAGGCGACGGCTTCATGAACACTGAAGCTTTCTTT. Protein sequence: CASSPVAGDGFMNTEAFF. The V gene is TRBV18, the J gene TRBJ1-1; D gene uncertain. The V and J ends lost 2 bases and 0 bases respectively, with 19 bases between them. The CDR3 sequence is 18 residues long. Germline V CDR1 and CDR2: KGHSH, LQKENI.

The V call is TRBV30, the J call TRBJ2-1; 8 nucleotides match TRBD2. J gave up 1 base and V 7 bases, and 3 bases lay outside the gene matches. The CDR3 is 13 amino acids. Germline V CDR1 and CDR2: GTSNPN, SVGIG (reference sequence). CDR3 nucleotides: TGTGCCTTAAAGCGGGGGTCCTACAATGAGCAGTTCTTC. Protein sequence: CALKRGSYNEQFF.

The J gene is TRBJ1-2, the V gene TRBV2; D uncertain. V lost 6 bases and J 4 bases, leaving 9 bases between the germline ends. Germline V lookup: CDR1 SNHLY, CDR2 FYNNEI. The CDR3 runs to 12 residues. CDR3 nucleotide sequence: TGTGCCAGCAGCTCGGTGCCCTATGGCTACACCTTC. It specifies CASSSVPYGYTF.

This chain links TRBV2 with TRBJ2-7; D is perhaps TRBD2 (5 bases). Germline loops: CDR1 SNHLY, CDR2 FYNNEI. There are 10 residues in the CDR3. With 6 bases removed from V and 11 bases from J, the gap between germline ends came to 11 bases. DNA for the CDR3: TGTGCCAGCAGGTTAGGGAGAAAGTACTTC. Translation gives CASRLGRKYF. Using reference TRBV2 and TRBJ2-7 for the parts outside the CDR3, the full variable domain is EPEVTQTPSHQVTQMGQEVILRCVPISNHLYFYWYRQILGQKVEFLVSFYNNEISEKSEIFDDQFSVERPDGSNFTLKIRSTKLEDSAMYFCASRLGRKYFGPGTRLTVT.

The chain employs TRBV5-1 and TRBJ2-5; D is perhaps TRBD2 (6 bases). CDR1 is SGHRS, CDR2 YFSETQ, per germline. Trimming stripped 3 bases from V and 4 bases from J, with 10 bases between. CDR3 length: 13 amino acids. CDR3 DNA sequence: TGCGCCAGCAGCTCCGGAGGGGCAGAGACCCAGTACTTC. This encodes CASSSGGAETQYF.

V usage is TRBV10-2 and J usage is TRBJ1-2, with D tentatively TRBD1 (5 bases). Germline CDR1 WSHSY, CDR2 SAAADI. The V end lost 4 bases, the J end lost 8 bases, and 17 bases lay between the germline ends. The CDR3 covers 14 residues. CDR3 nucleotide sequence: TGCGCCAGCAGTGTACAAGGGGCCTTGAGGGGCTACACCTTC. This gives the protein CASSVQGALRGYTF.

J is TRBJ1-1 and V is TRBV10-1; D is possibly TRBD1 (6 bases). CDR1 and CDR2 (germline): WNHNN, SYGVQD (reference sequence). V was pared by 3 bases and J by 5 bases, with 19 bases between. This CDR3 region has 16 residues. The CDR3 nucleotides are TGCGCCAGCAGTGACCCGTCGAAGGGAGGGGGGACTGAAGCTTTCTTT. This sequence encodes CASSDPSKGGGTEAFF.

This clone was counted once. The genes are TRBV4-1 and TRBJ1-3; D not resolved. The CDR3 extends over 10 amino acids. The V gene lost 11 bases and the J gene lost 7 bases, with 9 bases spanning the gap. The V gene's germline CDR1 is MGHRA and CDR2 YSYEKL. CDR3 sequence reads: CAAGVNTIYF. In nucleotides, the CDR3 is TGCGCCGCCGGTGTCAACACCATATATTTT.

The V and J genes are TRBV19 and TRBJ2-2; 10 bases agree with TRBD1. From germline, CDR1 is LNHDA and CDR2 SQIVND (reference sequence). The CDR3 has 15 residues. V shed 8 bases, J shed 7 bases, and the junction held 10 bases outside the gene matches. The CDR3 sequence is CASLDRGGSGGELFF. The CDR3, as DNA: TGTGCCAGTTTGGACAGGGGGGGAAGCGGCGGGGAGCTGTTTTTT.

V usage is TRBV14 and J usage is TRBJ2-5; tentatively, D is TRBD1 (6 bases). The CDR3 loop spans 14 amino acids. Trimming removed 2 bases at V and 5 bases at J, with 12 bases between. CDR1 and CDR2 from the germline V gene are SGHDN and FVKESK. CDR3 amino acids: CASSQPRGLETQYF. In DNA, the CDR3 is TGTGCCAGCAGCCAACCGAGGGGGTTGGAGACCCAGTACTTC.

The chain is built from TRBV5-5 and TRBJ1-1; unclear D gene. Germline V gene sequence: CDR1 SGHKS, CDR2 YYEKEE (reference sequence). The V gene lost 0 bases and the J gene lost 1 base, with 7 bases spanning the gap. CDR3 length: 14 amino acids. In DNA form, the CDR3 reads TGTGCCAGCAGCTTGGTACAGCAGAACACTGAAGCTTTCTTT. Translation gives CASSLVQQNTEAFF. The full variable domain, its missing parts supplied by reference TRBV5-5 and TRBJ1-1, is DAGVTQSPTHLIKTRGQQVTLRCSPISGHKSVSWYQQVLGQGPQFIFQYYEKEERGRGNFPDRFSARQFPNYSSELNVNALLLGDSALYLCASSLVQQNTEAFFGQGTRLTVV.

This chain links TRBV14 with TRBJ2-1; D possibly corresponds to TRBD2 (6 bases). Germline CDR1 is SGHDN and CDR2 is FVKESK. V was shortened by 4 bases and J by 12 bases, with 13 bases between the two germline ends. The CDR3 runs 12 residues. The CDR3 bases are TGTGCCAGCAGCCGGGACTTGGACCGGCAGTTCTTC. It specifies CASSRDLDRQFF.

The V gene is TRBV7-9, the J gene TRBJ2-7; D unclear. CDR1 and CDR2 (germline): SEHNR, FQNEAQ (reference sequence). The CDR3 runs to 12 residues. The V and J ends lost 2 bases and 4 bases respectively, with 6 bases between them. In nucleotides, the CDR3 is TGTGCCAGCAGCTTACAGGAATACGAGCAGTACGTC. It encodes CASSLQEYEQYV.

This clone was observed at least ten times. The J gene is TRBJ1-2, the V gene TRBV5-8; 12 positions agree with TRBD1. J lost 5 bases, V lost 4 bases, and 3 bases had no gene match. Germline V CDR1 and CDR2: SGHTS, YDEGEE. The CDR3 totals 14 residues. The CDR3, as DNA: TGTGCCAGCAGCCCGGGACAGGGGGCATATGGCTACACCTTC. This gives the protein CASSPGQGAYGYTF.

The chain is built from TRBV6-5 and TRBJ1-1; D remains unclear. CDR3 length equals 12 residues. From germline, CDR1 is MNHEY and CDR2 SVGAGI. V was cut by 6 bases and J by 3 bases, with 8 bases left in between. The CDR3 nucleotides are TGTGCCAGCAGCCCATCATACACTGAAGCTTTCTTT. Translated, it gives CASSPSYTEAFF.

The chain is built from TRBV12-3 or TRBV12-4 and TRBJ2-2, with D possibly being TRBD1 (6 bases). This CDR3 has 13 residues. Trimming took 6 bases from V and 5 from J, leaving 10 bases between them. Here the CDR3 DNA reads TGTGCCAGCAGCGACAGGCGGACCGGGGAGCTGTTTTTT. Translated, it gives CASSDRRTGELFF.

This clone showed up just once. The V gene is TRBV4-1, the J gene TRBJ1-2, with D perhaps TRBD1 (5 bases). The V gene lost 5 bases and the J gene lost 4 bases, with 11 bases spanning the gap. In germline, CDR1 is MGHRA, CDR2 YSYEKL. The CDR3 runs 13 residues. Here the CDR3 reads CASSRGGSYGYTF. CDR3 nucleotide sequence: TGCGCCAGCAGCAGGGGCGGCTCCTATGGCTACACCTTC.

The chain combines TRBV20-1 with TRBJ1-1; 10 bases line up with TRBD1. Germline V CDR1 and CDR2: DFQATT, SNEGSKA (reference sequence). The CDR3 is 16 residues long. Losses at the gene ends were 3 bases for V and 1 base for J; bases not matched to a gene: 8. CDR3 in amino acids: CSASRPTGGPNTEAFF. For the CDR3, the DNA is TGCAGTGCTAGTCGCCCGACAGGGGGCCCGAACACTGAAGCTTTCTTT.